This T cell receptor beta chain was captured by sequencing in a study of neurological immune-mediated disorders. MiXCR, applied by TCRdb to the 5' RACE reads, yields one record per CDR3 protein. The sample consists of about 14,000 distinct CDR3 sequences, 10% of them appearing once. Per germline, CDR1 SGHTA and CDR2 FQGNSA. The CDR3 covers 14 residues. V was trimmed by 4 bases and J by 4 bases, leaving 11 bases between them. This clonotype was counted at least ten times. The V and J genes are TRBV7-2 and TRBJ2-1, with D possibly TRBD2 on 5 matching bases. The sequenced sample consisted of PBMCs. This clonotype was sampled from a woman in her thirties or forties in good health. CDR3 sequence: CASSYSTGYNEQFF. The CDR3 coding sequence is TGTGCCAGCAGCTACTCCACGGGGTACAATGAGCAGTTCTTC.